In its sample, the clone carrying this T cell receptor beta chain was seen a few times. The antigen remains unidentified. This entry is derived from a study of beta chain features in type 1 diabetes. CDR3 length: 15 residues. Germline trimming cut 5 bases from V and 3 bases from J; bases unmatched to any gene: 4. Germline V gene data show CDR1 as MGHRA and CDR2 as YSYEKL. Regarding the study as a whole: The naive, central memory and Treg TCRB repertoires looked more alike in patients than they did in healthy donors.

Reverse transcribing all isolated RNA meant expressed TCRB transcripts were sequenced. The table came from immunoSEQ multiplex PCR; TCRdb's copy has only in-frame clones and leaves some out. The sample comprises 20,000 to 25,000 clones, 55% to 75% of which are singletons, and over 2% rests with the top ten. The sample consisted of Tregs from blood. The rearrangement uses TRBV4-1 and TRBJ2-1, with 10 bases identical to TRBD1. This clonotype was sampled from a woman in her 40s in good health. DNA of the CDR3: TGCGCCAGCAGCACCCGGGACAGGGGCTACAATGAGCAGTTCTTC. This codes for CASSTRDRGYNEQFF.